In this sample, the clone carrying this TCR beta chain turned up once. These data originate in a study of cytomegalovirus exposure and HLA in healthy donors. The primer mix had 60 Vbeta and 13 Jbeta primers. This table comes from immunoSEQ multiplex PCR, and its TCRdb copy is limited to in-frame clones, with some not included. Here the sample spans about 110,000 clones, around 84% being singletons. In germline, CDR1 is SGHRS, CDR2 YFSETQ. V was pared by 0 bases and J by 5 bases, with 12 bases between. This CDR3 has 14 residues. The origin of this receptor is a woman aged 25 to 45 in good health and CMV-seronegative. Sequencing was carried out using PBMCs. This sequence joins TRBV5-1 and TRBJ2-7; D may be TRBD2 (7 bases). In nucleotides, the CDR3 is TGCGCCAGCAGCTTGGCGGGGGGCCCCCACGAGCAGTACTTC. It yields the protein CASSLAGGPHEQYF.